Shown below are 14 T cell receptor beta chains from a single sample sequenced in a study of T cell responses to AZD1222 COVID-19 vaccine (dated by TCRdb to the early 2020s). What the time point label conveys for this sample: about 28 days (+/-7) after the second vaccine dose. This specimen's treatment or condition label, per the study, means: meningococcal conjugate vaccine given as trial control. Preparation of the library involved the immunoSEQ multiplex PCR assay. This is the immuneACCESS table as TCRdb keeps it, with only in-frame sequences that have V and J called. A part of the clones is gone; compared with another copy, unresolved V genes explain less than half, and the rest is unexplained. This sample gives more than 95,000 clones in total; roughly 86% of them show up just once. The top ten clones comprise approximately 3% of the sample. This material consisted of peripheral blood, taken 28 days after the second dose of the MenACWY control vaccine. Receptors originate from an adult who received the MenACWY meningococcal vaccine as a control.

The chain is built from TRBV29-1 and TRBJ2-5, with 14 bases identical to TRBD2. The V segment lost 6 bases and the J segment 4 bases; nucleotides outside the gene matches: 10. Germline V gene lookup returns CDR1 SQVTM and CDR2 ANQGSEA. This CDR3 comprises 16 residues. Here the CDR3 reads CSVGGLAGVFRETQYF. In DNA form, the CDR3 reads TGCAGCGTCGGGGGACTAGCGGGGGTGTTTCGAGAGACCCAGTACTTC.

This clone was detected once. This chain uses TRBV20-1 with TRBJ1-3; D remains ambiguous. The V end was cut by 3 bases, the J end by 0 bases, with 15 bases between. This CDR3 is built from 16 residues. The germline V gene encodes CDR1 DFQATT and CDR2 SNEGSKA (reference sequence). The CDR3, as DNA: TGCAGTGCTAGTTCGGACGGCAGGAGCTCTGGAAACACCATATATTTT. This translates into CSASSDGRSSGNTIYF.

This chain uses TRBV5-5 with TRBJ1-1, with D perhaps TRBD1 (6 bases). Germline CDR1 and CDR2: SGHKS and YYEKEE (reference sequence). The CDR3 is 15 amino acids. V was shortened by 0 bases and J by 5 bases, with 14 bases between the two germline ends. Here the CDR3 DNA reads TGTGCCAGCAGCTTGGGGCTCAGGGGATCAACTGAAGCTTTCTTT. It encodes CASSLGLRGSTEAFF.

The rearrangement joins TRBV6-2 or TRBV6-3 to TRBJ2-3; D unresolved. CDR3 length: 12 amino acids. CDR1 and CDR2 from the germline V gene are MNHEY and SVGEGT. The V end was cut by 3 bases, the J end by 10 bases, with 11 bases between. In DNA, the CDR3 is TGTGCCAGCAGTTATGTGCTTGGGGCGCAGTATTTT. Translation: CASSYVLGAQYF.

This clone was seen just once. The chain is built from TRBV19 and TRBJ1-5; D uncertain. Per germline, CDR1 LNHDA and CDR2 SQIVND (reference sequence). The V gene lost 4 bases and the J gene lost 4 bases, with 11 bases spanning the gap. The CDR3 extends over 14 amino acids. CDR3 region: CASSRAELNQPQHF. CDR3 bases: TGTGCCAGTAGTAGAGCAGAACTTAATCAGCCCCAGCATTTT.

This chain connects TRBV28 to TRBJ2-5; 9 positions agree with TRBD1. The V and J ends lost 4 bases and 3 bases, in that order; junction bases with no gene match: 6. The CDR3 spans 15 residues. Germline V lookup: CDR1 MDHEN, CDR2 SYDVKM. The CDR3 DNA reads as TGTGCCAGCAGTTCTGACAGGGGGGACAAAGAGACCCAGTACTTC. Translating gives CASSSDRGDKETQYF.

The chain employs TRBV28 and TRBJ2-7; 7 nucleotides align to TRBD1. The CDR3 sequence is 14 residues long. CDR1 is MDHEN and CDR2 is SYDVKM in the germline V gene. The junction had 5 bases not matched to a gene; V was cut back by 5 bases and J by 1 base. CDR3 DNA sequence: TGTGCCAGCAGTGGGGACAGAAGATCCTACGAGCAGTACTTC. It yields the protein CASSGDRRSYEQYF.

This sequence joins TRBV6-6 and TRBJ1-1, with 7 bases lining up with TRBD1. Per the germline V gene, CDR1 is MNHNY and CDR2 is SVGAGI (reference sequence). V trimming: 0 bases; J trimming: 7 bases; junction bases outside the gene matches: 2. This CDR3 spans 13 amino acids. The CDR3 sequence is CASSYSQGDEAFF. The CDR3 DNA is TGTGCCAGCAGTTACTCCCAGGGGGATGAAGCTTTCTTT.

The genes are TRBV5-8 and TRBJ1-4; 11 bases line up with TRBD1. The CDR3 is 15 residues long. Germline V CDR1 and CDR2: SGHTS, YDEGEE. Trimming at V came to 4 bases and at J to 5 bases, leaving 4 bases not matched to a gene. DNA of the CDR3: TGTGCCAGCAGCGGGGGGACAGGGGGAAATGAAAAACTGTTTTTT. Its translation is CASSGGTGGNEKLFF.

This chain joins TRBV6-2 or TRBV6-3 and TRBJ2-5, with D maybe TRBD2 (6 bases). V gave up 0 bases and J gave up 3 bases, with 11 bases separating them. This CDR3 is built from 15 residues. Germline CDR1 is MNHEY and CDR2 is SVGEGT. The CDR3 DNA follows: TGTGCCAGCAGTTACTCCACCGGGAGCAAAGAGACCCAGTACTTC. Its protein is CASSYSTGSKETQYF.

V gene TRBV29-1 combines with J gene TRBJ1-2; the match to TRBD1 covers 8 bases. The ends lost 6 bases at V and 8 bases at J; junction bases unmatched: 17. The germline CDR1 and CDR2 sequences are SQVTM and ANQGSEA. CDR3 length equals 15 residues. CDR3 amino acids: CSVLPGQASLGGYTF. The CDR3 DNA sequence: TGCAGCGTCCTACCGGGACAGGCGTCACTGGGGGGCTACACCTTC.

V and J are TRBV19 and TRBJ2-1, with 8 positions matching TRBD2. Germline-derived CDR1 and CDR2 are LNHDA and SQIVND (reference sequence). CDR3 length: 16 amino acids. Losses at the gene ends were 7 bases for V and 3 bases for J; bases not matched to a gene: 11. The CDR3 coding sequence is TGTGCCAGTACCAGGTCCGGGGGGGCCTTCTACAATGAGCAGTTCTTC. It codes for CASTRSGGAFYNEQFF.

This sequence joins TRBV19 and TRBJ1-1, with D tentatively TRBD1 (6 bases). CDR3 size: 16 residues. The germline V gene encodes CDR1 LNHDA and CDR2 SQIVND (reference sequence). The V gene lost 5 bases and the J gene lost 1 base, with 17 bases spanning the gap. The CDR3 nucleotides read TGTGCCAGTAGTTTCTGGAGGGGGGGAAAGAACACTGAAGCTTTCTTT. This sequence encodes CASSFWRGGKNTEAFF.

The chain carries TRBV6-5 and TRBJ1-2, with TRBD1 as a possible D gene (6 bases). In germline, CDR1 is MNHEY, CDR2 SVGAGI. V lost 10 bases and J 5 bases, leaving 11 bases between the germline ends. This CDR3 is 11 amino acids long. The CDR3 sequence: CATGTGYGYTF. The CDR3 DNA is TGTGCCACCGGCACAGGGTATGGCTACACCTTC.